These 3 T cell receptor beta chains originate from one sample sequenced in a study of T cell changes during pregnancy in multiple sclerosis. TCRdb's copy holds only in-frame clones and misses some; the assay was immunoSEQ multiplex PCR. The sample lists approximately 53,000 clones; over 90% were seen once. The sample in question was CD4+ T cells from peripheral blood mononuclear cells, obtained in the second trimester of pregnancy. These receptors all stem from a female donor with multiple sclerosis, enrolled in a pregnancy study.

This chain joins TRBV5-8 and TRBJ1-1; tentatively, D is TRBD1 (5 bases). The ends were cut back, 0 bases at V and 6 bases at J, with 27 bases in the middle. The CDR3 contains 19 residues. Germline V gene lookup returns CDR1 SGHTS and CDR2 YDEGEE. CDR3 sequence reads: CASSLVGRATYKNMAEAFF. CDR3 sequence (DNA): TGTGCCAGCAGCTTGGTCGGCAGGGCCACCTACAAGAACATGGCTGAAGCTTTCTTT. Full variable domain (missing parts from reference TRBV5-8 and TRBJ1-1): EAGVTQSPTHLIKTRGQQATLRCSPISGHTSVYWYQQALGLGLQFLLWYDEGEERNRGNFPPRFSGRQFPNYSSELNVNALELEDSALYLCASSLVGRATYKNMAEAFFGQGTRLTVV.

The chain employs TRBV19 and TRBJ1-3; D is ambiguous. V lost 7 bases, J lost 0 bases, and 19 bases lay in between. CDR3 size: 17 residues. Per germline, CDR1 LNHDA and CDR2 SQIVND (reference sequence). The CDR3 DNA reads TGTGCCAGTACCTCGCCTTACCCAGGCAGCTCTGGAAACACCATATATTTT. Residues: CASTSPYPGSSGNTIYF.

This clone appeared a single time. The rearrangement links TRBV30 to TRBJ2-3; 7 bases align to TRBD2. This CDR3 is 16 amino acids long. Germline CDR1 reads GTSNPN; CDR2 reads SVGIG (reference sequence). V shed 3 bases and J 4 bases; nucleotides not matched to a gene: 13. The CDR3 loop is CAWSPGLRGRADTQYF. The CDR3 bases are TGTGCCTGGAGCCCGGGACTAAGAGGACGCGCAGATACGCAGTATTTT.